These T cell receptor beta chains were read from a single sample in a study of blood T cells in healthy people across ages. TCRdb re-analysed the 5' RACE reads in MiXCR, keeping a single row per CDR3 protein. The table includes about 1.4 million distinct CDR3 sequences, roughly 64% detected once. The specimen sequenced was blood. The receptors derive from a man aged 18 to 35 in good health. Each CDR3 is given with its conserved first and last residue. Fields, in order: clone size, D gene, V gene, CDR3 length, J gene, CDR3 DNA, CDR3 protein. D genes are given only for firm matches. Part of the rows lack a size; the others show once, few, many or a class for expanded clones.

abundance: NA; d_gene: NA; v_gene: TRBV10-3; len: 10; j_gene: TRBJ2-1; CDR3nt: TGTGCCACCTGGGACAATGAGCAGTTCTTC; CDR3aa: CATWDNEQFF
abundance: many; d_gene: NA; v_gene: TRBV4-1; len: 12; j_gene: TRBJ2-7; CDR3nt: TGTGCCAGCAGTCCAGGAAACTACGAGCAGTACTTC; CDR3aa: CASSPGNYEQYF
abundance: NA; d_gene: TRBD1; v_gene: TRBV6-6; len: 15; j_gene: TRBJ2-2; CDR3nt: TGTGCCAGCAGTCCAGGAACGACAGGGTCGGGGGAGCTGTTTTTT; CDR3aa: CASSPGTTGSGELFF
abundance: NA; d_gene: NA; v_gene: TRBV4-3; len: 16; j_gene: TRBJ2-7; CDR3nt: TGCGCCAGCAGCCAAGAGAATCCAGGCAGCCCTTACGAGCAGTACTTC; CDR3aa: CASSQENPGSPYEQYF
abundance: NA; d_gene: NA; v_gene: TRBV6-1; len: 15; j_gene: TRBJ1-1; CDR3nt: TGTGCCAGCAGGGGGGGACACCGATTGAACACTGAAGCTTTCTTT; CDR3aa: CASRGGHRLNTEAFF
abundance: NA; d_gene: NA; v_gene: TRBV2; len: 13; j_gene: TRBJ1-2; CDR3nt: TGTGCCAGCCTACAGGGCCGTAACTATGGCTACACCTTC; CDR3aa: CASLQGRNYGYTF
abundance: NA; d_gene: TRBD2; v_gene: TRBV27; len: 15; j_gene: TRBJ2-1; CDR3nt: TGTGCCAGCAGTCTGACTAGCGAGATTTTTAATGAGCAGTTCTTC; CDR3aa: CASSLTSEIFNEQFF
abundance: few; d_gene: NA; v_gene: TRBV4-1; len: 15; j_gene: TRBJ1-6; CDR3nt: TGCGCCAGCAGCCAGGTGACAGCGGGTGGTTCACCCCTCCACTTT; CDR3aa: CASSQVTAGGSPLHF
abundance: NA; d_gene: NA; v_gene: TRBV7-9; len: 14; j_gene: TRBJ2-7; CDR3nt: TGTGCCAGCAGCCGTATTTCGGACGTCTACGAGCAGTACTTC; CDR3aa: CASSRISDVYEQYF
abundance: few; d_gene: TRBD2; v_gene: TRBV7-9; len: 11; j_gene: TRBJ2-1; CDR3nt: TGTGCGGGACTAGCGAGTGATGAGCAGTTCTTC; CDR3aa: CAGLASDEQFF
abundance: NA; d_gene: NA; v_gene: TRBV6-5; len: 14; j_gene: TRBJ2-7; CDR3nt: TGTGCCAGCAGCTCTTTTGGAGCCACCTACGAGCAGTACTTC; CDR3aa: CASSSFGATYEQYF
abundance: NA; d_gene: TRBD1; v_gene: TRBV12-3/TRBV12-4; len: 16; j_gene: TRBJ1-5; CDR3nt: TGTGCCAGCAGTCCCGACCAGAAACAGGGGAGGCAGCCCCAGCATTTT; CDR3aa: CASSPDQKQGRQPQHF
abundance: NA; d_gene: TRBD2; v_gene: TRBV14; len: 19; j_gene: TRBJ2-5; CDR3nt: TGTGCCAGCAGTGCAAGACTAGCGGGAAAGTATGACTGGAGAGAGACCCAGTACTTC; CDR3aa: CASSARLAGKYDWRETQYF
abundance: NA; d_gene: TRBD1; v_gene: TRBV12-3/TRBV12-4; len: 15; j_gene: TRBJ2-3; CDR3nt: TGTGCCAGCAGTTTCACAGGGGGAGGCACAGATACGCAGTATTTT; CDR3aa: CASSFTGGGTDTQYF
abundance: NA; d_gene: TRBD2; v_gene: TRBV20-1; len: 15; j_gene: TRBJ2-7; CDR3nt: TGCAGTGCGGGCCCAAGGGAGGGAAGCTCCTACGAGCAGTACTTC; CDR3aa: CSAGPREGSSYEQYF
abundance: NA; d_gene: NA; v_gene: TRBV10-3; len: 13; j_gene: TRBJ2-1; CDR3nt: TGTGCCATCAGTCCTACGGAGGCCAATGAGCAGTTCTTC; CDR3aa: CAISPTEANEQFF
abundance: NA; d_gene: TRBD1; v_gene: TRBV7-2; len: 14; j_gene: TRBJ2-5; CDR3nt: TGTGCCAGCAGCCGGGACAGGACAAAAGAGACCCAGTACTTC; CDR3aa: CASSRDRTKETQYF
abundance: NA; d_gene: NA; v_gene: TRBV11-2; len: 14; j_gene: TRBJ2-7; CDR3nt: TGTGCCAGCAGCTTAGAGCAGGGATTAAGGGAGCAGTACTTC; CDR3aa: CASSLEQGLREQYF
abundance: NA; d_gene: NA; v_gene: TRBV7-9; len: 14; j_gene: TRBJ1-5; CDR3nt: TGTGCCAGCAGCGCCCTCTCAGGGGATCAGCCCCAGCATTTT; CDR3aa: CASSALSGDQPQHF
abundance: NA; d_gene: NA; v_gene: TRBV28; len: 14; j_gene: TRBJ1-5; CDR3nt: TGTGCCAGCAGTTTTCTCAGTTCGGATCAGCCCCAGCATTTT; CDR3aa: CASSFLSSDQPQHF
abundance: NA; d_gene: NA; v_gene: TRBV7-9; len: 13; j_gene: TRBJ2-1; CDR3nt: TGTGCCAGCAGCTTAGCTAACGACCCCGAGCAGTTCTTC; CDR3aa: CASSLANDPEQFF
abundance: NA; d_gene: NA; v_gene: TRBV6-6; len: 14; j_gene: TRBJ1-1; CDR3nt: TGTGCCAGCAACCCAGGGTGGGTTGGCACTGAAGCTTTCTTT; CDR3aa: CASNPGWVGTEAFF
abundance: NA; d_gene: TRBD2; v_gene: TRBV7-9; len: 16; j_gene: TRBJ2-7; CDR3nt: TGTGCCAGCAGCTTAAGGGGAGGAAGCGGGACCTACGAGCAGTACTTC; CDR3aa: CASSLRGGSGTYEQYF
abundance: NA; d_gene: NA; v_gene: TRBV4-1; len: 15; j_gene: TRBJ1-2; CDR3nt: TGCGCCAGCAGCTCCCCGGGACGGGCTAACTATGGCTACACCTTC; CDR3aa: CASSSPGRANYGYTF
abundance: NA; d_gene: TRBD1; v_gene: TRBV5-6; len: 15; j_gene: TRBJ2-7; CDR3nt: TGTGCCAGCAGCATCCCCAGGGGGCTGGGCTACGAGCAGTACTTC; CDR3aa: CASSIPRGLGYEQYF
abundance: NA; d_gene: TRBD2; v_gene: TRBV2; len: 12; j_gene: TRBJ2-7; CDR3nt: TGTGCCAGCAGTGAATCGGGGGGGCAGCAGTACTTC; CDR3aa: CASSESGGQQYF
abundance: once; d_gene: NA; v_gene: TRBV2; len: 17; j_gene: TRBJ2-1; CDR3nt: TGTGCCACCCTGGGCCAGGGGCCAAATGCCAGGCAGGGGGAGCAGTTCTTC; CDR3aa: CATLGQGPNARQGEQFF
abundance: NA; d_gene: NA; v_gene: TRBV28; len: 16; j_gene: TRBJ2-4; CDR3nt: TGTGCCAGCAGTTTAGCGGGGAACATAGCCAAAAACATTCAGTACTTC; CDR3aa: CASSLAGNIAKNIQYF
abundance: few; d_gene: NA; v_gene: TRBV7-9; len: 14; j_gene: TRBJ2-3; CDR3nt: TGTGCCAGCAGCTTATCAGCGGAGACAGATACGCAGTATTTT; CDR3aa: CASSLSAETDTQYF
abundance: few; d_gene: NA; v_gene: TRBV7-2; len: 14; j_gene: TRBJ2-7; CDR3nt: TGTGCCAGCAGCTCACTAATGACAGCCTACGAGCAGTACTTC; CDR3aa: CASSSLMTAYEQYF
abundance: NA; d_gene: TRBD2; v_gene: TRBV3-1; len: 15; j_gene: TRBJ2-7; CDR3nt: TGTGCCAACAGCCTCCTAGCGGGAACCTCTGGGGAGCAGTACTTC; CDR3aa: CANSLLAGTSGEQYF
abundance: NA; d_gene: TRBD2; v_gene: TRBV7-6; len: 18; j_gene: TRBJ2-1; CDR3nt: TGTGCCAGCAGCCCCCGGGCCTCTGGACTAGCAGCTTACAATGAGCAGTTCTTC; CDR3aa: CASSPRASGLAAYNEQFF
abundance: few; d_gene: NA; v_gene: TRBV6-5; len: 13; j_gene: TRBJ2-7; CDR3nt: TGTGCCAGCAGTCCCCGGTGGACCTACGAGCAGTACTTC; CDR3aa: CASSPRWTYEQYF
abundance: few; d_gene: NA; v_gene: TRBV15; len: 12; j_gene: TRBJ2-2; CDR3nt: TGTGCCACCAGAGACAACCCCGGGGAGCTGTTTTTT; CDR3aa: CATRDNPGELFF
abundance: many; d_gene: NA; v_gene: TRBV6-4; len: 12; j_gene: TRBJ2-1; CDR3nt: TGTGCCAGCAGCGACAGCTACAATGAGCAGTTCTTC; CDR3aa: CASSDSYNEQFF
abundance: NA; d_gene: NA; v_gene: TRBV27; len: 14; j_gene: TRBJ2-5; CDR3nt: TGTGCCAGCAGCACCGGACTGCCACAAGAGACCCAGTACTTC; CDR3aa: CASSTGLPQETQYF
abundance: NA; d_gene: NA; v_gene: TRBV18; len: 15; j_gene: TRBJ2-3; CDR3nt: TGTGCCAGCTCACGATCGGGACTCAACACAGATACGCAGTATTTT; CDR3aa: CASSRSGLNTDTQYF
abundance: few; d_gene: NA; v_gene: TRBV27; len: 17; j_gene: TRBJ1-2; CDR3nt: TGTGCCAGCAGTTCCTCCCCCTCAGAAATCTATTTCTATGGCTACACCTTC; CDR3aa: CASSSSPSEIYFYGYTF
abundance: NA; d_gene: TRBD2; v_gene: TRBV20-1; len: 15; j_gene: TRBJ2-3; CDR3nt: TGCAGTGCTACATTGCGGGGGGGACGCACAGATACGCAGTATTTT; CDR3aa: CSATLRGGRTDTQYF
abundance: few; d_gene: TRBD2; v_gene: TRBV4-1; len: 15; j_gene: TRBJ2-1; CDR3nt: TGCGCCAGCAGCCTGCTAGCGGGAGGGCCGCAGGAGCAGTTCTTC; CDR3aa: CASSLLAGGPQEQFF
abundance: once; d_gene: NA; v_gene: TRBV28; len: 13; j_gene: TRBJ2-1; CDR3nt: TGTGCCAGCAGTTGGTTTGGGGAAGAGACCCAGTTCTTC; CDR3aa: CASSWFGEETQFF
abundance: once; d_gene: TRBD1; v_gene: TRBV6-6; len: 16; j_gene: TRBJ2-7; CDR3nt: TGTGCCAGCAGATTCGGGCTCAGACAGGGGGTAGTCGAGCAGTACTTC; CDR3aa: CASRFGLRQGVVEQYF